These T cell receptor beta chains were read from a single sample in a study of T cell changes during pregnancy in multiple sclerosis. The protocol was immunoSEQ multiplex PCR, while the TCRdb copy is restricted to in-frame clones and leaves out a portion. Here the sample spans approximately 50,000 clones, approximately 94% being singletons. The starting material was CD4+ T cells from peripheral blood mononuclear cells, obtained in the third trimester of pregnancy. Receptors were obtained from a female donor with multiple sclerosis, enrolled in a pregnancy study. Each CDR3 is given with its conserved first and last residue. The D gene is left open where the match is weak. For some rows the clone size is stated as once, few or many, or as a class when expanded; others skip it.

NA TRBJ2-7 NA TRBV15 CATSRDTSGETLTYEQYF TGTGCCACCAGCAGAGATACTTCGGGTGAAACTCTTACCTACGAGCAGTACTTC
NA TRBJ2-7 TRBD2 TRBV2 CASRHEGLAGNYEQYF TGTGCCAGCAGGCACGAGGGACTAGCGGGGAACTACGAGCAGTACTTC
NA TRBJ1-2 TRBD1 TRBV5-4 CASSSRRTGGDYGYTF TGTGCCAGCAGCTCCCGGAGGACAGGGGGCGACTATGGCTACACCTTC
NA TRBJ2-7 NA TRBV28 CASSSPFGLLYEQYF TGTGCCAGCAGTTCCCCGTTTGGCTTGTTGTACGAGCAGTACTTC
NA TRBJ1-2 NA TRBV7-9 CASSSWGVEGYTF TGTGCCAGCAGCTCCTGGGGGGTGGAGGGCTACACCTTC
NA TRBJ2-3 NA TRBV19 CASSIQGRGADTQYF TGTGCCAGTAGTATCCAGGGCAGGGGGGCAGATACGCAGTATTTT
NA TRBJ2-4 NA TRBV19 CASSLNRAKNIQYF TGTGCCAGTAGTCTAAACAGGGCCAAAAACATTCAGTACTTC
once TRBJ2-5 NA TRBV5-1 CASSLSLETQYF TGCGCCAGCAGCTTGAGCCTGGAGACCCAGTACTTC
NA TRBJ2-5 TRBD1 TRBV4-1 CASSPWTGGLGETQYF TGCGCCAGCAGCCCCTGGACAGGGGGATTAGGAGAGACCCAGTACTTC
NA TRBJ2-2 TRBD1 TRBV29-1 CSTLGTGDTGELFF TGCAGCACCCTCGGGACAGGGGACACCGGGGAGCTGTTTTTT
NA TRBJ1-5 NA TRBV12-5 CASAPGRHQPQHF TGTGCTAGTGCCCCGGGGAGACATCAGCCCCAGCATTTT
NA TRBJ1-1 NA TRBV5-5 CASSSGQPNTEAFF TGTGCCAGCAGCTCCGGACAGCCGAACACTGAAGCTTTCTTT
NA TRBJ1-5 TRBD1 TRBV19 CASSIGTGGRFSNQPQHF TGTGCCAGTAGTATCGGGACAGGGGGCAGGTTTAGCAATCAGCCCCAGCATTTT
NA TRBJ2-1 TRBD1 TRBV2 CASIQGWPYNEQFF TGTGCCAGCATACAGGGGTGGCCCTACAATGAGCAGTTCTTC
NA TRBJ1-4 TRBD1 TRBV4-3 CASSRNRGGEKLFF TGCGCCAGCAGCCGCAACAGGGGGGGGGAAAAACTGTTTTTT
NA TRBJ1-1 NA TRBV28 CASSLYNSMNTEAFF TGTGCCAGCAGTTTATATAACAGCATGAACACTGAAGCTTTCTTT
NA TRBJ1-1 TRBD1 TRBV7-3 CASSRQGRITEAFF TGTGCCAGCAGTCGACAGGGGAGGATCACTGAAGCTTTCTTT
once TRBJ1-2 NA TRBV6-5 CASSRGLLSNYGYTF TGTGCCAGCAGCAGGGGCCTACTTTCTAACTATGGCTACACCTTC
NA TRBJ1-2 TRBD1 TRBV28 CASSSGQGYGYTF TGTGCCAGCAGTTCAGGACAGGGTTATGGCTACACCTTC
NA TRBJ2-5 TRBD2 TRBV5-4 CASSSGTRAGGRLQETQYF TGTGCCAGCAGCTCCGGCACACGAGCTGGCGGGAGGCTCCAAGAGACCCAGTACTTC
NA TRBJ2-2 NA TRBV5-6 CASSRALTENTGELFF TGTGCCAGCAGCCGGGCGCTGACAGAAAACACCGGGGAGCTGTTTTTT
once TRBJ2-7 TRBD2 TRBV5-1 CASSLAISGSGYEQYF TGCGCCAGCAGCTTGGCCATTAGCGGGAGTGGCTACGAGCAGTACTTC
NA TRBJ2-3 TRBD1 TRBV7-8 CASSLEGATDTQYF TGTGCCAGCAGCTTAGAGGGGGCCACAGATACGCAGTATTTT
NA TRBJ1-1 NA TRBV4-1 CASSQGYSKNTEAFF TGCGCCAGCAGCCAAGGCTACTCGAAAAACACTGAAGCTTTCTTT
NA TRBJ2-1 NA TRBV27 CASTWGSGIGQAFF NA
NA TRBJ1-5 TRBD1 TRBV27 CASSLGTGSNQPQHF TGTGCCAGCAGTTTGGGGACAGGTTCCAATCAGCCCCAGCATTTT
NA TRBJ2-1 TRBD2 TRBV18 CASTQREVVHEQFF TGTGCCAGCACCCAGCGGGAGGTGGTCCATGAGCAGTTCTTC
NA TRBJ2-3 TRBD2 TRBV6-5 CASSSLAGGRTDTQYF TGTGCCAGCAGTTCCCTAGCGGGGGGGCGGACAGATACGCAGTATTTT
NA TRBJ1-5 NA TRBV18 CASSPPQRGKNSNQPQHF TGTGCCAGCTCACCACCCCAACGAGGCAAAAATAGCAATCAGCCCCAGCATTTT
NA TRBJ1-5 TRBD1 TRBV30 CAWGERDRQHF TGTGCCTGGGGGGAACGGGACAGACAGCATTTT
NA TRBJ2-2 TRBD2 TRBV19 CASSMGLRLAGGRAAGELFF TGTGCCAGTAGTATGGGACTACGACTAGCGGGGGGGCGGGCGGCCGGGGAGCTGTTTTTT
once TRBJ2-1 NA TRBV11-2 CASSQGWSEQFF TGTGCCAGCAGTCAGGGCTGGAGTGAGCAGTTCTTC
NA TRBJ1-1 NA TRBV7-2 CASSLEGPLMNTEAFF TGTGCCAGCAGCTTAGAGGGGCCCCTCATGAACACTGAAGCTTTCTTT
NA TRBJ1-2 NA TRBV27 CASSLIRGYGYTF TGTGCCAGCAGTTTGATCAGGGGCTATGGCTACACCTTC
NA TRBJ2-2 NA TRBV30 CAWSRVGGFTGELFF TGTGCCTGGAGTAGAGTCGGAGGGTTCACCGGGGAGCTGTTTTTT
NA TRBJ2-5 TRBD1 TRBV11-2 CASSLGDRDQETQYF TGTGCCAGCAGCTTGGGAGACAGGGACCAAGAGACCCAGTACTTC